The following is a TCR beta chain sequence with its context. Its target is unknown. The CDR3 sequence is 12 residues long. From germline, CDR1 is MNHEY and CDR2 SVGAGI. V was cut by 0 bases and J by 8 bases, with 7 bases left in between. The data were obtained in a study of cytomegalovirus exposure and HLA in healthy donors. Study in general: Caucasian-associated ancestry cluster membership applied to over 80% of over 350 genotyped donors.

Findings and limits, study-wide: Some TCR beta chains (roughly 150 of them) were listed as cytomegalovirus-associated. In vitro testing confirmed a few CMV-associated chains as specific for CMV antigens.

Amplification used 60 Vbeta primers and 13 Jbeta primers. Clones were read by immunoSEQ multiplex PCR, and TCRdb kept only the in-frame ones, dropping some. The sample holds roughly 130,000 clones; 81% are singletons and the top ten take about 0.74%. The gene calls are TRBV6-5 and TRBJ1-1; D gene uncertain. The receptor's source is a man aged 18 to 29 in good health and CMV-seronegative. Source material: PBMCs. Written as DNA, the CDR3 is TGTGCCAGCAGTTACTCCGGCAGGGAAGCTTTCTTT. This sequence encodes CASSYSGREAFF.